This T cell receptor beta chain was sequenced during a study of T cell repertoires in cytomegalovirus infection. Study summary: Recently identified HLA-C-restricted and well-studied HLA-B-restricted CMV epitopes were used. Public TCR beta signatures were indicative of both CMV infection and a matching HLA type.

Germline V CDR1 and CDR2: SEHNR, FQNEAQ (reference sequence). This CDR3 spans 18 amino acids. The V gene end was trimmed by 9 bases and the J gene end by 3 bases; junction bases not matched to a gene: 17. MiXCR, run by TCRdb on the reads, gives a single entry per CDR3 protein. Of fewer than 1,000,000 distinct CDR3 sequences in the sample, approximately 31% were seen once. A remark on this clonotype: Its specificity is unknown.

Sequenced here: cultured CD8+ T cells from PBMCs, sampled from culture after CMV antigen stimulation. This TCR derives from a human donor in good health (CMV status not recorded). Some clones in this sample may be carry-over from other donors' samples. The V and J genes are TRBV7-9 and TRBJ2-3; 11 nucleotides line up with TRBD2. The CDR3 sequence: CASRERNLAGGRTDTQYF. The CDR3 bases are TGTGCCAGTCGGGAGAGAAACTTAGCGGGGGGGCGGACAGATACGCAGTATTTT.